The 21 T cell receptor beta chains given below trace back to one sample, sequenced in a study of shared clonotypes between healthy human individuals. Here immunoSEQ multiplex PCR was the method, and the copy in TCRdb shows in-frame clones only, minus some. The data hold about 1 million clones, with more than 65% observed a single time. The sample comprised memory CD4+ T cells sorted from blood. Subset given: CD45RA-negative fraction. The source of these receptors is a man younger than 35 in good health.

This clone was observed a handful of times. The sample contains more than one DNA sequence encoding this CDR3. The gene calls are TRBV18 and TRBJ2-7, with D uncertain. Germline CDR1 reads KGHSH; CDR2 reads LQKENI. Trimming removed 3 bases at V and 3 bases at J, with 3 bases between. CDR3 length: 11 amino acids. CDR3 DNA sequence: TGTGCCAGCTCACCCGACTACGAGCAGTACTTC. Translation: CASSPDYEQYF.

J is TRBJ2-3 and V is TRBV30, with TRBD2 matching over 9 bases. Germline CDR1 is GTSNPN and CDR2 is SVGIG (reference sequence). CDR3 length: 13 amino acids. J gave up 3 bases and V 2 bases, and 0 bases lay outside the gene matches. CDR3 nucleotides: TGTGCCTGGAGTCTAGCGGGGACAGATACGCAGTATTTT. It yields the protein CAWSLAGTDTQYF.

The CDR3 sequence is CASSLSQLAFF. In DNA, the CDR3 is TGTGCCAGCAGTTTATCACAGTTAGCTTTCTTT. The rearrangement joins TRBV28 to TRBJ1-1; D remains ambiguous. Germline CDR1 and CDR2: MDHEN and SYDVKM. V was trimmed by 1 base and J by 10 bases, leaving 7 bases between them. This CDR3 region has 11 residues.

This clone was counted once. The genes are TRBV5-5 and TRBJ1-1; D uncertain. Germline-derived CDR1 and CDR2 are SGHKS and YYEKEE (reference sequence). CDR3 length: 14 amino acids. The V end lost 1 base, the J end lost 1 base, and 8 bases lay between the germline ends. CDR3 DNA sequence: TGTGCCAGCAGCTTGCTCGATCGGAACACTGAAGCTTTCTTT. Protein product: CASSLLDRNTEAFF. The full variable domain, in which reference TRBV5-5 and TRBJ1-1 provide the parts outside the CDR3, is DAGVTQSPTHLIKTRGQQVTLRCSPISGHKSVSWYQQVLGQGPQFIFQYYEKEERGRGNFPDRFSARQFPNYSSELNVNALLLGDSALYLCASSLLDRNTEAFFGQGTRLTVV.

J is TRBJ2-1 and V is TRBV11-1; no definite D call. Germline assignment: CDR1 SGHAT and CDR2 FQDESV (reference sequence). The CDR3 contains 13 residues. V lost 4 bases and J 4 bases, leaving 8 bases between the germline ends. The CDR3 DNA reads TGTGCCAGCAGCTCGACCGATTACAATGAGCAGTTCTTC. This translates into CASSSTDYNEQFF. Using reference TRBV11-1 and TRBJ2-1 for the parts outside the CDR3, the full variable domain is EAEVAQSPRYKITEKSQAVAFWCDPISGHATLYWYRQILGQGPELLVQFQDESVVDDSQLPKDRFSAERLKGVDSTLKIQPAELGDSAMYLCASSSTDYNEQFFGPGTRLTVL.

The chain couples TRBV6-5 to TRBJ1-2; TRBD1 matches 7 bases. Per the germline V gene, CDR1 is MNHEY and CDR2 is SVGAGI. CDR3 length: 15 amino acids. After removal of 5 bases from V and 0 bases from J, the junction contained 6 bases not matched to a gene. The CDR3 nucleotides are TGTGCCAGCAGTCAACAGGGGCGCACTAACTATGGCTACACCTTC. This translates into CASSQQGRTNYGYTF.

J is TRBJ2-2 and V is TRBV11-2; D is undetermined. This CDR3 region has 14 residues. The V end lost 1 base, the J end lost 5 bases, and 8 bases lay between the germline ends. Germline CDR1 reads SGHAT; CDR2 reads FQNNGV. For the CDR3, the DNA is TGTGCCAGCAGCTTAGGATCTTCGACCGGGGAGCTGTTTTTT. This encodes CASSLGSSTGELFF.

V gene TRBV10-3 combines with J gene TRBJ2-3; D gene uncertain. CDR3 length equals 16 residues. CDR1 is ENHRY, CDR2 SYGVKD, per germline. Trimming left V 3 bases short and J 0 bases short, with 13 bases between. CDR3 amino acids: CAISDGTALSTDTQYF. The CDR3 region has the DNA TGTGCCATCAGTGATGGTACAGCTCTAAGCACAGATACGCAGTATTTT.

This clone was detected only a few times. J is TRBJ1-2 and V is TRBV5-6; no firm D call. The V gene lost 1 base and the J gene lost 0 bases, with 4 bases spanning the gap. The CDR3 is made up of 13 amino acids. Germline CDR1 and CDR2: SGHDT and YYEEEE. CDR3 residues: CASSLTANYGYTF. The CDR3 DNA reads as TGTGCCAGCAGCTTGACAGCTAACTATGGCTACACCTTC.

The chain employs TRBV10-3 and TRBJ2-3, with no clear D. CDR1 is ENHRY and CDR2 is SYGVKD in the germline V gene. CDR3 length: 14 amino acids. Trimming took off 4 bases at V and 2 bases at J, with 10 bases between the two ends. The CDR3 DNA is TGTGCCATCAGTGCATTCCCTGACACAGATACGCAGTATTTT. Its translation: CAISAFPDTDTQYF.

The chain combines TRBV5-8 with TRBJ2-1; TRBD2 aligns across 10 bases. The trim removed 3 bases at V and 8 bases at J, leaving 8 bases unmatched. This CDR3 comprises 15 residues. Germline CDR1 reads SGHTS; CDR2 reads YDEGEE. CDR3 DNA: TGTGCCAGCAGCTCTAGCGGGGGCCTTTTGGATGAGCAGTTCTTC. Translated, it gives CASSSSGGLLDEQFF.

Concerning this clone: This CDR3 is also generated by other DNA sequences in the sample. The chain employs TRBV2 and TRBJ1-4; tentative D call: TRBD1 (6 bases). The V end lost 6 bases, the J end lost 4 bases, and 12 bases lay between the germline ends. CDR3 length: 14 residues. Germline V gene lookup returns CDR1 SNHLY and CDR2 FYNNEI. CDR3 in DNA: TGTGCCAGCAGCGAACAGGGAAGTAATGAAAAACTGTTTTTT. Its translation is CASSEQGSNEKLFF.

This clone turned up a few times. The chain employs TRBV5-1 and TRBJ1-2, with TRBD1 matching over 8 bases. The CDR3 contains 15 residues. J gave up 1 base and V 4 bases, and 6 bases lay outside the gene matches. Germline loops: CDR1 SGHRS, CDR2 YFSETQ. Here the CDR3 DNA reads TGCGCCAGCAGCCTGACAGGGGAGGGTAACTATGGCTACACCTTC. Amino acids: CASSLTGEGNYGYTF.

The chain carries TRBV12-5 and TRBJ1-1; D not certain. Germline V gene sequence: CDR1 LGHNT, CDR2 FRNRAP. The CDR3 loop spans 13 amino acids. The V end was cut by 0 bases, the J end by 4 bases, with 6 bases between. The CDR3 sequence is CASGLVPPTEAFF. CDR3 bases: TGTGCTAGTGGTTTGGTACCACCCACTGAAGCTTTCTTT.

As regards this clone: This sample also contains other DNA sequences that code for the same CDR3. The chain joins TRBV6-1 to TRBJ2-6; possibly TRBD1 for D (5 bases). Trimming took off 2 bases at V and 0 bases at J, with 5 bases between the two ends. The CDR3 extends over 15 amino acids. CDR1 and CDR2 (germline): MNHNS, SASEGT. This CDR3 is CASSEQGSGANVLTF. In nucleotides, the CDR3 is TGTGCCAGCAGTGAACAGGGCTCTGGGGCCAACGTCCTGACTTTC.

The CDR3 bases are TGTGCCAGCAGCCTGGCTTGGGGCACTGAAGCTTTCTTT. Encoded protein: CASSLAWGTEAFF. V and J are TRBV7-8 and TRBJ1-1; no clear D. Germline CDR1 and CDR2: SGHVS and FQNEAQ. The CDR3 runs to 13 residues. V lost 5 bases to trimming and J lost 4 bases, with 11 bases between them.

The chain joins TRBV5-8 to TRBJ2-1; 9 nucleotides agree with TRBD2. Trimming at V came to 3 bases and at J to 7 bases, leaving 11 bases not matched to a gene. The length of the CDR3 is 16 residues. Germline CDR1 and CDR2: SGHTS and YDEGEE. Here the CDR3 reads CASSSGLSSGRNEQFF. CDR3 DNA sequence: TGTGCCAGCAGCTCGGGTCTATCGAGCGGGAGGAATGAGCAGTTCTTC.

CDR3 sequence reads: CASSLTRVISPNTEAFF. DNA of the CDR3: TGTGCCAGCAGCTTAACCAGGGTGATCTCTCCGAACACTGAAGCTTTCTTT. This sequence joins TRBV7-8 and TRBJ1-1; tentatively, D is TRBD1 (5 bases). Trimming removed 2 bases at V and 1 base at J, with 17 bases between. The CDR3 covers 17 residues. CDR1 SGHVS and CDR2 FQNEAQ come from the germline V gene.

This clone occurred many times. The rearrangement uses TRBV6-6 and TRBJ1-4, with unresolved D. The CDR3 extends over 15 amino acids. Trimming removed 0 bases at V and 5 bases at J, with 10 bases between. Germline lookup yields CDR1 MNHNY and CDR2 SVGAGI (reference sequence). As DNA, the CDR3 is TGTGCCAGCAGTTACTCAGCAGGCCTCAATGAAAAACTGTTTTTT. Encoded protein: CASSYSAGLNEKLFF.

In DNA, the CDR3 is TGTGCCAGCAGTTACCCGCGGGGGAGCTCCTACGAGCAGTACTTC. Encoded protein: CASSYPRGSSYEQYF. The chain combines TRBV28 with TRBJ2-7; 7 nucleotides match TRBD2. CDR1 and CDR2 (germline): MDHEN, SYDVKM. Losses at the gene ends were 4 bases for V and 0 bases for J; bases not matched to a gene: 6. This CDR3 is built from 15 residues.

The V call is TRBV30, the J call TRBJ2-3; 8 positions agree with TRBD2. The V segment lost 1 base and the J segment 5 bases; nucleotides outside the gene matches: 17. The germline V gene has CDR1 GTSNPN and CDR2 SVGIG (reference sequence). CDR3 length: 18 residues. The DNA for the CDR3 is TGTGCCTGGAGTGCAACTACCCTAAAGCGGGGGAGTGGAGATACGCAGTATTTT. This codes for CAWSATTLKRGSGDTQYF.